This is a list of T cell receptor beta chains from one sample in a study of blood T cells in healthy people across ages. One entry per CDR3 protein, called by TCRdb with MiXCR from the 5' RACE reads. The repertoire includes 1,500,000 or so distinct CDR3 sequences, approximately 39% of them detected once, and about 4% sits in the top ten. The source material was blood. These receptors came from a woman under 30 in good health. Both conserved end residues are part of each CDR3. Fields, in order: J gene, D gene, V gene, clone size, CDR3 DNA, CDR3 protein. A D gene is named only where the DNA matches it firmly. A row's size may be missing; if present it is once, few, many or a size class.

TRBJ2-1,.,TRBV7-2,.,TGTGCCAGCAGCTTGGGCCTCAGGGTTAGCTCCTACAATGAGCAGTTCTTC,CASSLGLRVSSYNEQFF
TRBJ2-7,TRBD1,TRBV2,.,TGTGCCAGCAGTGCCCGGACAGGGAATAACGAGCAGTACTTC,CASSARTGNNEQYF
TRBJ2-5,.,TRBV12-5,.,TGTGCTAGTGGTTTGGCTCAGGGGGAGACCCAGTACTTC,CASGLAQGETQYF
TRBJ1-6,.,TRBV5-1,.,TGCGCCAGCAGCTTGGTAACCAATTCACCCCTCCACTTT,CASSLVTNSPLHF
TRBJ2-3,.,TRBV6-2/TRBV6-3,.,TGTGCCAGCAAGTCTGGGACGAAGACGTTCCTTAGCGTCGTTCCAGATACGCAGTATTTT,CASKSGTKTFLSVVPDTQYF
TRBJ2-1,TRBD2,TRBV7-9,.,TGTGCCAGCAGCTTAGTGTCCCTAGCGGCACTCTCCTACAATGAGCAGTTCTTC,CASSLVSLAALSYNEQFF
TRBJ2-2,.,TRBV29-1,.,TGCAGCGCCATGGGGAACACCGGGGAGCTGTTTTTT,CSAMGNTGELFF
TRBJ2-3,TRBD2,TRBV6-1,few,TGTGCCAGCCTTCTTAGTAGCGGGAGCACAGATACGCAGTATTTT,CASLLSSGSTDTQYF
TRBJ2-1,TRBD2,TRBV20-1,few,TGCAGTGCTAGAGATCGGGAGGGACCTTACAATGAGCAGTTCTTC,CSARDREGPYNEQFF
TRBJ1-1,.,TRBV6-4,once,TGTGCCAGCAGTGACTCGGGACAAGGGAGGACTGAAGCTTTCTTT,CASSDSGQGRTEAFF
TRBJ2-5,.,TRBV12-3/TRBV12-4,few,TGTGCCAGCAGCCTCGACAGGACGGAGACCCAGTACTTC,CASSLDRTETQYF
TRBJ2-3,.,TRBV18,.,TGTGCCAGCTCACGGGACACAACAGATACGCAGTATTTT,CASSRDTTDTQYF
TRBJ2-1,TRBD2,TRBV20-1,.,TGCAGTGGCGAGGTGAGCGGGAGGGCCGACAATGAGCAGTTCTTC,CSGEVSGRADNEQFF
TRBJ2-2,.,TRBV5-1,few,TGCGCCAGCAGCTTGGTTCTGTGGGCCGGGGAGCTGTTTTTT,CASSLVLWAGELFF
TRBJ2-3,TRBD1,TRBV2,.,TGTGCCAGACAGGGGGCATCGACAGATACGCAGTATTTT,CARQGASTDTQYF
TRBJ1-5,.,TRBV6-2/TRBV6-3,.,TGTGCCAGCCAATACAGAAATCAGCCCCAGCATTTT,CASQYRNQPQHF
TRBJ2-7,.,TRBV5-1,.,TGCGCCAGCAGCTCCGGGCCCTCGACCTACGAGCAGTACTTC,CASSSGPSTYEQYF
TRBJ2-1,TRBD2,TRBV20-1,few,TGCAGTGCTTTATTCCCCAAGCTAGCGGGGAACAATGAGCAGTTCTTC,CSALFPKLAGNNEQFF
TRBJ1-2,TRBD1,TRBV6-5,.,TGTGCCAGCAGTTACTCGGGTGGATCTGCAGGGGGCCATGGCTACACCTTC,CASSYSGGSAGGHGYTF
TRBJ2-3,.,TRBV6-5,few,TGTGCCAGCAGTTACTGGGACACGCGAGATACGCAGTATTTT,CASSYWDTRDTQYF
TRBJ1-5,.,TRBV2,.,TGTGCCAGCAAAAGGGACGGCAATCAGCCCCAGCATTTT,CASKRDGNQPQHF
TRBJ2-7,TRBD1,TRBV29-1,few,TGCAGCGCTTCAGGGGGCGTGGGTACGGGAATCGAGCAGTACTTC,CSASGGVGTGIEQYF
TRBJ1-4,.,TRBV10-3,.,TGTGCCATCAGCAACTCGGGGGCATACCGGGAAAAACTGTTTTTT,CAISNSGAYREKLFF
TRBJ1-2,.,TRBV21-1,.,TGTGCCAGCAGCGGGGGTTCCCCTTCGGGTGGCTACACCTTC,CASSGGSPSGGYTF
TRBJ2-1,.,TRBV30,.,TGTGCCTGGAGTGTGAACAATGAGCAGTTCTTC,CAWSVNNEQFF
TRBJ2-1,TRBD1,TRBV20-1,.,TGCAGTGCTAGCTGGAGACAGGGAAAGGGCAATGAGCAGTTCTTC,CSASWRQGKGNEQFF
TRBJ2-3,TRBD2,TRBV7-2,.,TGTGCCAGCAGCAATAACCCGGGACTAGGGGTAGATACGCAGTATTTT,CASSNNPGLGVDTQYF
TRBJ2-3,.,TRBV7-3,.,TGTGCCAGCAGCTCGACTAGATACACAGATACGCAGTATTTT,CASSSTRYTDTQYF
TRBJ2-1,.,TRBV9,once,TGTGCCAGCAGCGTCGGTATAAACAATGAGCAGTTCTTC,CASSVGINNEQFF
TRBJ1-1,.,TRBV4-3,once,TGCGCCAGCAGCCAAGGGCCCGCCCAGGGGAACACTGAAGCTTTCTTT,CASSQGPAQGNTEAFF
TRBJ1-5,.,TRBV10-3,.,TGTGCCATCAACGGACAGAGCAATCAGCCCCAGCATTTT,CAINGQSNQPQHF
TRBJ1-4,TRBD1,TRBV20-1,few,TGCAGTGCTAGAGCACAGGGGGCCGGTGAAAAACTGTTTTTT,CSARAQGAGEKLFF
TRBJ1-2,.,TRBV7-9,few,TGTGCCAGCAGCTTCGAGGTCCCTTTCTATGGCTACACCTTC,CASSFEVPFYGYTF
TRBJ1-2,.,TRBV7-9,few,TGTGCCAGCAGCTTGGAGGCGGGTGGCTACACCTTC,CASSLEAGGYTF
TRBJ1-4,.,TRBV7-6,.,TGTGCCAGCAGCCTTCAAAGCGCGGCTTGGGGTGAAAAACTGTTTTTT,CASSLQSAAWGEKLFF
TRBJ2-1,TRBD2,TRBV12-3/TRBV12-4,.,TGTGCCAGCAGCAGGGCACGGGAGGTACGGAGCTATGAGCAGTTCTTC,CASSRAREVRSYEQFF